There are a few counts of the clone carrying this T cell receptor beta chain. Antigen specificity is unknown. This CDR3 is 16 amino acids long. Germline V gives CDR1 SGHTA, CDR2 FQGNSA. V lost 0 bases to trimming and J lost 3 bases; unmatched junction nucleotides: 4. The sample originates from a study of CD8 T cells in ankylosing spondylitis. Notes on the study in general: Characteristic of ankylosing spondylitis blood, it appeared, was a TCR beta motif comprising several highly homologous variants.

Preparation of TCR beta libraries was done by quantitative 5'-RACE with molecular barcodes. MiXCR, applied by TCRdb to the 5' RACE reads, yields one record per CDR3 protein. The sample yields 150,000 to 200,000 distinct CDR3 sequences, approximately 20% seen once. This clonotype originated in a male donor with ankylosing spondylitis or in good health (not recorded which). V gene TRBV7-2 combines with J gene TRBJ2-1; the match to TRBD2 covers 8 bases. Sample: blood, either unsorted or a sorted T cell fraction (not recorded which). CDR3 protein: CASSLATGGFYNEQFF. DNA of the CDR3: TGTGCCAGCAGCTTAGCTACGGGAGGGTTCTACAATGAGCAGTTCTTC.